This T cell receptor beta chain was sequenced for a study of CD8 T cells in Susac syndrome. Study-wide results and caveats: It was acknowledged by the study that relatively few individuals were included in its TCR sequencing and HLA analysis.

Sequencing of TCR beta was carried out in blood CD8+ and CD4+ T cells. While CD8+ and CD4+ T cells were isolated negatively, TEMRA cells were enriched by FACS. A word on this clonotype: Its specificity is not known.

Reverse transcription of about 0.5 to 1 ug RNA was carried out with random hexamers. TCR beta CDR3 was amplified by immunoSEQ covering 54 Vbeta and 13 Jbeta. TCRdb re-analysed the immunoSEQ multiplex PCR reads in MiXCR, keeping a single row per CDR3 protein. The table includes 400,000 or so distinct CDR3 sequences, more than 80% detected once. Sequences were obtained from CD8+ T cells from PBMCs. This TCR derives from a human donor with multiple sclerosis.

The CDR3 region has the DNA TGTGCCATTTTGGGCAGGTCGGATGAGCAGTTCTTC. Encoded protein: CAILGRSDEQFF. This chain connects TRBV7-8 to TRBJ2-1, with D hard to call. Per the germline V gene, CDR1 is SGHVS and CDR2 is FQNEAQ. Trimming pared 10 bases from V and 8 bases from J, leaving 15 bases between. The CDR3 runs to 12 residues.